Below are 2 T cell receptor beta chains sequenced from a single sample in a study of shared clonotypes between healthy human individuals. Data came from immunoSEQ multiplex PCR; TCRdb stores just in-frame clones and leaves some out. The data contain millions of clones, roughly 92% of them singletons. Sequencing was done on a sample of naive CD4+ T cells sorted from blood. Documented subset: CD45RA+ positively selected. All receptors come from a man aged 18-30 years in good health.

This sequence joins TRBV7-2 and TRBJ2-1, with D perhaps TRBD2 (6 bases). CDR3 length: 16 residues. The V gene lost 5 bases and the J gene lost 3 bases, with 17 bases spanning the gap. Germline loops: CDR1 SGHTA, CDR2 FQGNSA. The CDR3 sequence: CASSPGGRDVYNEQFF. The CDR3 bases are TGTGCCAGCAGCCCAGGAGGGCGGGATGTCTACAATGAGCAGTTCTTC.

The J gene is TRBJ1-3, the V gene TRBV6-1, with D unresolved. The CDR3 contains 12 residues. The V gene lost 6 bases and the J gene lost 0 bases, with 3 bases spanning the gap. CDR1 is MNHNS, CDR2 SASEGT, per germline. The CDR3 here is CASRRSGNTIYF. In DNA form, the CDR3 reads TGTGCCAGCAGGCGCTCTGGAAACACCATATATTTT.